Listed here is a single T cell receptor (beta chain). Its antigen is not known. The data stem from a study of shared clonotypes between healthy human individuals. Overall study results and limits: Clonotype sharing across several donors was observed for around 4.8% of naive CD4 clonotypes.

The investigators split CD4+ cells into a CD45RA+ naive subset and a CD45RA-negative memory subset. Assay used: immunoSEQ multiplex PCR; TCRdb lists only in-frame clones, some missing. The sample includes 2 million to 2.5 million clones, 80% to 95% of them seen just once. Sequencing input: naive CD4+ T cells from PBMCs. The subset: CD45RA+ positively selected. The TCR was taken from a young man in good health. Some clones in this sample may be carry-over from other donors' samples.

Here the CDR3 reads CASSLLIQGDGYTF. The CDR3 nucleotides read TGTGCCAGCAGTTTATTGATTCAGGGGGACGGCTACACCTTC. The chain employs TRBV28 and TRBJ1-2; 7 bases are a match to TRBD1. This CDR3 is 14 amino acids long. Germline V gene data show CDR1 as MDHEN and CDR2 as SYDVKM. Trimming at V came to 1 base and at J to 8 bases, leaving 7 bases not matched to a gene.